The 10 T cell receptor beta chains listed next were all sequenced from one sample in a study of cytomegalovirus exposure and HLA in healthy donors. Use of 60 Vbeta and 13 Jbeta primers characterized the PCR. Clones were read by immunoSEQ multiplex PCR, and TCRdb kept only the in-frame ones, dropping some. The table includes about 160,000 clones, roughly 80% detected once. What was sequenced was PBMCs. Source of these receptors: a male donor in good health and CMV-seronegative.

The rearrangement links TRBV5-1 to TRBJ2-1; 8 bases are shared with TRBD2. V lost 3 bases, J lost 2 bases, and 16 bases stayed unmatched. Germline CDR1 reads SGHRS; CDR2 reads YFSETQ. This CDR3 has 19 amino acids. CDR3 DNA sequence: TGCGCCAGCAGCTCCTATCCAGCGGGGGAGTCTAGGACCTACAATGAGCAGTTCTTC. Residues: CASSSYPAGESRTYNEQFF. The whole variable domain, filled in from reference TRBV5-1 and TRBJ2-1, reads KAGVTQTPRYLIKTRGQQVTLSCSPISGHRSVSWYQQTPGQGLQFLFEYFSETQRNKGNFPGRFSGRQFSNSRSEMNVSTLELGDSALYLCASSSYPAGESRTYNEQFFGPGTRLTVL.

The chain recombines TRBV4-1 with TRBJ1-4; D remains ambiguous. CDR3 size: 16 residues. In germline, CDR1 is MGHRA, CDR2 YSYEKL. V dropped 6 bases and J dropped 0 bases, with 14 bases sitting between them. The CDR3 sequence: CASSRRSGTTNEKLFF. Written as DNA, the CDR3 is TGCGCCAGCAGTCGCAGGTCGGGGACAACTAATGAAAAACTGTTTTTT.

In nucleotides, the CDR3 is TGTGCCAGCAGCCCCGAGCGACTTCCCTACGAGCAGTACTTC. It translates to CASSPERLPYEQYF. The rearrangement uses TRBV4-2 and TRBJ2-5; D is unresolved. The DNA end is more similar to TRBJ2-7, so the J call may be wrong. Germline lookup yields CDR1 LGHNA and CDR2 YNFKEQ. The CDR3 runs 14 residues.

The J gene is TRBJ2-2, the V gene TRBV9; possibly TRBD2 for D (5 bases). V lost 0 bases, J lost 4 bases, and 10 bases lay in between. Germline V gives CDR1 SGDLS, CDR2 YYNGEE. The CDR3 has 15 residues. In DNA form, the CDR3 reads TGTGCCAGCAGCGTAGCGGAGCTAGCCACCGGGGAGCTGTTTTTT. Protein: CASSVAELATGELFF. The full variable domain, in which reference TRBV9 and TRBJ2-2 provide the parts outside the CDR3, is DSGVTQTPKHLITATGQRVTLRCSPRSGDLSVYWYQQSLDQGLQFLIQYYNGEERAKGNILERFSAQQFPDLHSELNLSSLELGDSALYFCASSVAELATGELFFGEGSRLTVL.

As for this clone: The identical CDR3 is also encoded by other nucleotide sequences in the sample. V is TRBV7-9 and J is TRBJ2-5; TRBD1 matches 9 bases. The CDR3 covers 15 residues. Germline lookup yields CDR1 SEHNR and CDR2 FQNEAQ (reference sequence). J lost 4 bases, V lost 3 bases, and 6 bases had no gene match. The CDR3 here is CASSLGTGTGETQYF. DNA of the CDR3: TGTGCCAGCAGCTTGGGGACAGGGACAGGAGAGACCCAGTACTTC.

The gene calls are TRBV7-9 and TRBJ2-1, with 9 bases identical to TRBD1. Germline V CDR1 and CDR2: SEHNR, FQNEAQ (reference sequence). Losses at the gene ends were 5 bases for V and 7 bases for J; bases not matched to a gene: 9. The CDR3 has 15 residues. The CDR3 coding sequence is TGTGCCAGCAGCCCCACCTCGGGACAGGGAAATGAGCAGTTCTTC. It translates to CASSPTSGQGNEQFF.

V and J are TRBV12-5 and TRBJ2-6; weak D call: TRBD2 (6 bases). The CDR3 loop spans 14 amino acids. V lost 5 bases and J 5 bases, leaving 10 bases between the germline ends. The germline CDR1 and CDR2 sequences are LGHNT and FRNRAP. The CDR3 loop reads CASGRDSRANVLTF. The CDR3 nucleotides are TGTGCTAGTGGTAGGGACTCACGGGCCAACGTCCTGACTTTC. The variable domain in full, with the rest retrieved from reference TRBV12-5 and TRBJ2-6, is DARVTQTPRHKVTEMGQEVTMRCQPILGHNTVFWYRQTMMQGLELLAYFRNRAPLDDSGMPKDRFSAEMPDATLATLKIQPSEPRDSAVYFCASGRDSRANVLTFGAGSRLTVL.

CDR3 nucleotide sequence: TGTGCCAGCACCACAGGGGCCGGGTATGGCTACACCTTC. Residues: CASTTGAGYGYTF. The chain links TRBV9 to TRBJ1-2; the match to TRBD1 covers 7 bases. The CDR3 is 13 residues long. V dropped 6 bases and J dropped 5; count of bases not matched to a gene: 7. Germline V gives CDR1 SGDLS, CDR2 YYNGEE.

The chain carries TRBV28 and TRBJ2-5; D call uncertain. The germline V and J ends were trimmed by 3 bases and 5 bases, with 4 bases remaining between them. Germline V CDR1 and CDR2: MDHEN, SYDVKM. The CDR3 is made up of 11 amino acids. In DNA, the CDR3 is TGTGCCAGCAGTTTCCGGGAGACCCAGTACTTC. This codes for CASSFRETQYF.

This clone was observed a few times. The chain recombines TRBV27 with TRBJ2-3; TRBD2 agrees at 10 bases. Germline trimming cut 6 bases from V and 0 bases from J; bases unmatched to any gene: 0. Germline V gene sequence: CDR1 MNHEY, CDR2 SMNVEV (reference sequence). This CDR3 has 14 residues. The CDR3 loop is CASRGLASTDTQYF. CDR3 sequence (DNA): TGTGCCAGCAGGGGACTAGCGAGCACAGATACGCAGTATTTT.